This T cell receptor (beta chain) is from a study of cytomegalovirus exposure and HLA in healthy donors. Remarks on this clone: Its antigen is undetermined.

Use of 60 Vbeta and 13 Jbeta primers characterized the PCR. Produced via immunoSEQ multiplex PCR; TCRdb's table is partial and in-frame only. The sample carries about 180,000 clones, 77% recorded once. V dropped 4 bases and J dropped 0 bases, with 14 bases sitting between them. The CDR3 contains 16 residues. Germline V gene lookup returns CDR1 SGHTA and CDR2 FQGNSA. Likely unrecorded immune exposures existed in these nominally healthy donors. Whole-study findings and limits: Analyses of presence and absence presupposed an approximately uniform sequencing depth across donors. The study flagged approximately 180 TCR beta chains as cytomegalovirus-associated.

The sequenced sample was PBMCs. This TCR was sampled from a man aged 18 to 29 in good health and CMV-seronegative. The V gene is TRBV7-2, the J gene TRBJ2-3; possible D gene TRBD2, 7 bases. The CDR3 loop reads CASSYVGGPSTDTQYF. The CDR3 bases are TGTGCCAGCAGCTACGTCGGGGGGCCCAGCACAGATACGCAGTATTTT.